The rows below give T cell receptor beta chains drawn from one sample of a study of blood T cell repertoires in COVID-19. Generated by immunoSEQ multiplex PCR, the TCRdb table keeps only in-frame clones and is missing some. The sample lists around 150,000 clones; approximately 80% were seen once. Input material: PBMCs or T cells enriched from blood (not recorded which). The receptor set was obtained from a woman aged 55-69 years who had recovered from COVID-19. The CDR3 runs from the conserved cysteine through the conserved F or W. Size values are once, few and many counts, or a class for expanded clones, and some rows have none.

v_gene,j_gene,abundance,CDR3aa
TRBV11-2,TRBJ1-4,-,CASSLAQEGKLFF
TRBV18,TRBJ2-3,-,CASRPQTRTDTQYF
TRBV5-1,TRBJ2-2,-,CASSLSQTNTGELFF
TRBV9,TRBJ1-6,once,CASSVGAPNSPLHF
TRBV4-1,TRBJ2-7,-,CASSQDMGLAGEDEQYF
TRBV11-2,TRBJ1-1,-,CASSPSVARAFF
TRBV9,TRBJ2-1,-,CASSPTLARYNEQFF
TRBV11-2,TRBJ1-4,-,CASSLRGFREKLFF
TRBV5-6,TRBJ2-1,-,CASSSRSRSYNEQFF
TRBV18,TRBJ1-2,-,CASSGLRYGYTF
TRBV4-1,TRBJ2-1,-,CASSQDRVVARSSYNEQFF
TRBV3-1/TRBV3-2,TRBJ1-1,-,CASSLRSGVTEAFF
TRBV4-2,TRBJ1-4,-,CASSQEGAQDEKLFF
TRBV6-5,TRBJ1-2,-,CASSYNGQFYGYTF
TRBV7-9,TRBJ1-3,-,CASSKGTAGNTIYF
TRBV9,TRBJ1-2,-,CASSVGDSRNYGYTF
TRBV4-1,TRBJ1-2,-,CASSQGTMNYGYTF
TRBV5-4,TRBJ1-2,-,CASSLAARGLWGYTF
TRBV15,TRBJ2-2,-,CATSRGLDTGELFF
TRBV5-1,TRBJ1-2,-,CASSLASGTGYGYTF
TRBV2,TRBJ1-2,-,CASTDRDRGNYGYTF
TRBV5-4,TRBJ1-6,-,CASRSAADRENSPLHF
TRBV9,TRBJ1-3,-,CASSVGLDSLSGNTIYF
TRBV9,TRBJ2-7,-,CASSLNPTGSYEQYF
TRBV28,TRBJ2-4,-,CASSPPGSGGYIQYF
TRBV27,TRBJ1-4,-,CASGEQGLREKLFF
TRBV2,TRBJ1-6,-,CASRTGTGGYSPLHF